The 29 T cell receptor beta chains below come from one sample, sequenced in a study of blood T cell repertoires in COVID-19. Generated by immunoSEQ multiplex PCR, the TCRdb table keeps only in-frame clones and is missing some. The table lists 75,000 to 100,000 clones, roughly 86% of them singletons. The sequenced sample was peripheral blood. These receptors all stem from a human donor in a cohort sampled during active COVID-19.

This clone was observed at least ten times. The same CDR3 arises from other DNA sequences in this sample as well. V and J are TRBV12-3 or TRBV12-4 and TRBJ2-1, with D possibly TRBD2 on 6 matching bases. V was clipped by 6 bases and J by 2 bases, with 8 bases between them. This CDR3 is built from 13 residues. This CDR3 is CASRSGAYNEQFF. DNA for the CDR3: TGTGCCAGCAGGTCGGGGGCCTACAATGAGCAGTTCTTC.

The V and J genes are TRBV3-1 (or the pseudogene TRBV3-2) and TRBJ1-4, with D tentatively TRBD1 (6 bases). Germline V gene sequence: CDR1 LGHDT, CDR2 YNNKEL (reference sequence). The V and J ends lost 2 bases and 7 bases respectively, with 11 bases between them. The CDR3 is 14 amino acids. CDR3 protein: CASSQRVDSEKLFF. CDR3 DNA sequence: TGTGCCAGCAGCCAAAGGGTGGACAGTGAAAAACTGTTTTTT.

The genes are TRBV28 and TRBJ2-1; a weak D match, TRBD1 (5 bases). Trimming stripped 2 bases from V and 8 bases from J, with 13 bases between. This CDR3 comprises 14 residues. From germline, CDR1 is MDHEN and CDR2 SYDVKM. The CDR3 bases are TGTGCCAGCAGTTTAGTAGGCTCCAGGGATGAGCAGTTCTTC. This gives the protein CASSLVGSRDEQFF.

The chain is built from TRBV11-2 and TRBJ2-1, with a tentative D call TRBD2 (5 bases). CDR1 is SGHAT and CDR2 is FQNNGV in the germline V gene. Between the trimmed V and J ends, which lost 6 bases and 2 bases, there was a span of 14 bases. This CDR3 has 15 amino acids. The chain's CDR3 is CASRSLGIPYNEQFF. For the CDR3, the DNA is TGTGCCAGCAGATCACTAGGAATCCCCTACAATGAGCAGTTCTTC.

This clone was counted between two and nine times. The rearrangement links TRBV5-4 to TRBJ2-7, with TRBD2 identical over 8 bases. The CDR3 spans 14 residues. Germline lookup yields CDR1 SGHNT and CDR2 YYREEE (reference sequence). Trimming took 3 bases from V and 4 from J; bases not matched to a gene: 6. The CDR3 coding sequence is TGTGCCAGCAGCTCCGGGACTAGTAGGTACGAGCAGTACTTC. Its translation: CASSSGTSRYEQYF.

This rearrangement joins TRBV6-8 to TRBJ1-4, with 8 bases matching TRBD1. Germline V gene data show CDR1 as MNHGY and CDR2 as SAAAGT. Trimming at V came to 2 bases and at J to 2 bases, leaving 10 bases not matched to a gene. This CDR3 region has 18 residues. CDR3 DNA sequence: TGTGCCAGCAGTTACGTAGGACAGGGTCGTTCGACTAATGAAAAACTGTTTTTT. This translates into CASSYVGQGRSTNEKLFF.

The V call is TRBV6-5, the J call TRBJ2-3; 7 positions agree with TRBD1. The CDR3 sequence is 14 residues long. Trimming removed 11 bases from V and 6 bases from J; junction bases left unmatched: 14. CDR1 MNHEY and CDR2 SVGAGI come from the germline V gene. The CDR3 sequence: CASRRFGQVDTQYF. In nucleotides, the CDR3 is TGTGCCTCTAGAAGGTTCGGACAGGTGGATACGCAGTATTTT.

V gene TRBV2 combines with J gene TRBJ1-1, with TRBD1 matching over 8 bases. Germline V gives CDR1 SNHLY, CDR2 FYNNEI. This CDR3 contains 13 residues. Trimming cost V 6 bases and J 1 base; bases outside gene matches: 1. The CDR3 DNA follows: TGTGCCAGCAGAGGACAGGGGAACACTGAAGCTTTCTTT. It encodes CASRGQGNTEAFF.

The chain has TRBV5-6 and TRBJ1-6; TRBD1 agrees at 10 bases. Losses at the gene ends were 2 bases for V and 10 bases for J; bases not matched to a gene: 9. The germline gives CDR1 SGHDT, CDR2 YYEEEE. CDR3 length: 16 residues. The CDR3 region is CASSLMGQGMKSPLHF. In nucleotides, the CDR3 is TGTGCCAGCAGCTTAATGGGACAGGGGATGAAGTCACCCCTCCACTTT.

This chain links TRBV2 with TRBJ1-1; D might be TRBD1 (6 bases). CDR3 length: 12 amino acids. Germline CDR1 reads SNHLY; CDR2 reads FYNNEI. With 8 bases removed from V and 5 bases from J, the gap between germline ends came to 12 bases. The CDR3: CASGRGVTEAFF. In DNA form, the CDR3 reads TGTGCCAGCGGGAGGGGGGTAACTGAAGCTTTCTTT.

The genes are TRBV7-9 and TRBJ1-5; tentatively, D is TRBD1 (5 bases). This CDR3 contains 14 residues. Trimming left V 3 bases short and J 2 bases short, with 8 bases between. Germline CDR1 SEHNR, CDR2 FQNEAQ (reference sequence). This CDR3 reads CASSLGHGNQPQHF. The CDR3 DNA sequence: TGTGCCAGCAGCTTGGGGCACGGCAATCAGCCCCAGCATTTT. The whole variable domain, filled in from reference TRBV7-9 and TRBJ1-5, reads DTGVSQNPRHKITKRGQNVTFRCDPISEHNRLYWYRQTLGQGPEFLTYFQNEAQLEKSRLLSDRFSAERPKGSFSTLEIQRTEQGDSAMYLCASSLGHGNQPQHFGDGTRLSIL.

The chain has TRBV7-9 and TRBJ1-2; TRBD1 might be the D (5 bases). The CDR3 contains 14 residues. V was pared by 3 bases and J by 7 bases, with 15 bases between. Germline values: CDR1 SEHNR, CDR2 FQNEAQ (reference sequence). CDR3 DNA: TGTGCCAGCAGCTTCGACGCGGGACTGGGTGGCTACACCTTC. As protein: CASSFDAGLGGYTF.

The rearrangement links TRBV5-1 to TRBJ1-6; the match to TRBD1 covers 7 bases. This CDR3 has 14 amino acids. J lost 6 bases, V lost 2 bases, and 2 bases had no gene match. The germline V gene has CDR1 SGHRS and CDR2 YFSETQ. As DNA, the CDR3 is TGCGCCAGCAGCTTACAGGGGAGTAATTCACCCCTCCACTTT. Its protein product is CASSLQGSNSPLHF.

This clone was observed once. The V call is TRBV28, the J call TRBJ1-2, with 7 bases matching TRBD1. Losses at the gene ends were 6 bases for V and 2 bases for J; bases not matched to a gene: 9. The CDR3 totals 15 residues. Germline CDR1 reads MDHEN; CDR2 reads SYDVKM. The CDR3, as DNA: TGTGCCAGCAGCCGTCCCCTGGGACAGAACTATGGCTACACCTTC. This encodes CASSRPLGQNYGYTF.

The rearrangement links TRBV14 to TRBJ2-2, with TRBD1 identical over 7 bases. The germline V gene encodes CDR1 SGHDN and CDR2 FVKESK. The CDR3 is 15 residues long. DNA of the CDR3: TGTGCTAGAAGGGGGCAGGAATACAACACCGGGGAGCTGTTTTTT. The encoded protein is CARRGQEYNTGELFF.

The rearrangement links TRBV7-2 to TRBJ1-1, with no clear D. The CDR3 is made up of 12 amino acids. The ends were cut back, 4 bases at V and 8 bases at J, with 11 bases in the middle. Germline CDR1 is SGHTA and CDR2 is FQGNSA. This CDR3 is CASSSQSPEAFF. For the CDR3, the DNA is TGTGCCAGCAGCTCCCAGTCACCGGAAGCTTTCTTT.

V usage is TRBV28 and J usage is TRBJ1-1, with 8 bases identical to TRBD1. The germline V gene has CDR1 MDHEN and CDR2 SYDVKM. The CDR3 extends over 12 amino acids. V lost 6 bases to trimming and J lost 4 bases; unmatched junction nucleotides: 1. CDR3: CASSTGGTEAFF. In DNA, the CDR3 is TGTGCCAGCAGCACAGGGGGCACTGAAGCTTTCTTT.

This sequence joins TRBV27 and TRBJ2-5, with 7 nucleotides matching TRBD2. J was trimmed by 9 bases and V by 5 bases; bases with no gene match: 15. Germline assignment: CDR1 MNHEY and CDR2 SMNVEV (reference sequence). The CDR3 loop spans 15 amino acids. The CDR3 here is CASSRDGLEARAQYF. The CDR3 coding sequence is TGTGCCAGCAGTCGTGACGGACTAGAGGCAAGGGCCCAGTACTTC.

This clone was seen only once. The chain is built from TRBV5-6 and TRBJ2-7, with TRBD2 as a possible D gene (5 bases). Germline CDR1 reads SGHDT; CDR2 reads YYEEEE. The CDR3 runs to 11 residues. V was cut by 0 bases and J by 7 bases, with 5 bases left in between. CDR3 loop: CASSLGGEQYF. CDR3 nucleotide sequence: TGTGCCAGCAGCTTGGGAGGGGAGCAGTACTTC. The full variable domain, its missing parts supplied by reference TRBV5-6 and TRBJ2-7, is DAGVTQSPTHLIKTRGQQVTLRCSPKSGHDTVSWYQQALGQGPQFIFQYYEEEERQRGNFPDRFSGHQFPNYSSELNVNALLLGDSALYLCASSLGGEQYFGPGTRLTVT.

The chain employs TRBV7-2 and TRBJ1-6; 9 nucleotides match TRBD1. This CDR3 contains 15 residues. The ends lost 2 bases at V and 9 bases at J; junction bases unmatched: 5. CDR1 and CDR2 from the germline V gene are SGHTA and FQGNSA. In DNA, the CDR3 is TGTGCCAGCAGCTTAACAGGGGGCCGAGGTTCACCCCTCCACTTT. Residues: CASSLTGGRGSPLHF.

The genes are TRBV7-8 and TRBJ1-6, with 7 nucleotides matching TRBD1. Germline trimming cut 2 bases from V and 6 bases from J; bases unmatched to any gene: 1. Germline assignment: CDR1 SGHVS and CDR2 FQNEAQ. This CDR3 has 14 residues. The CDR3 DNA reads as TGTGCCAGCAGCTTACGGGACAGTAATTCACCCCTCCACTTT. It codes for CASSLRDSNSPLHF.

CDR3 sequence reads: CASSPSGTADTDTQYF. CDR3 bases: TGTGCCAGCAGCCCCTCCGGGACAGCGGACACAGATACGCAGTATTTT. The J gene is TRBJ2-3, the V gene TRBV28; 7 bases line up with TRBD1. The junction had 11 bases not matched to a gene; V was cut back by 6 bases and J by 2 bases. Germline V CDR1 and CDR2: MDHEN, SYDVKM. The CDR3 sequence is 16 residues long. The full variable domain, completed using reference TRBV28 and TRBJ2-3, is DVKVTQSSRYLVKRTGEKVFLECVQDMDHENMFWYRQDPGLGLRLIYFSYDVKMKEKGDIPEGYSVSREKKERFSLILESASTNQTSMYLCASSPSGTADTDTQYFGPGTRLTVL.

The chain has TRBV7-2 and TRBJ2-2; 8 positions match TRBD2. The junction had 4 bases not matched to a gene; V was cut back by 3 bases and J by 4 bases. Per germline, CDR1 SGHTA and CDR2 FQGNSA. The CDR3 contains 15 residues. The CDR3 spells CASSFLTSGTGELFF. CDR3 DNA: TGTGCCAGCAGCTTTTTAACTAGCGGCACCGGGGAGCTGTTTTTT.

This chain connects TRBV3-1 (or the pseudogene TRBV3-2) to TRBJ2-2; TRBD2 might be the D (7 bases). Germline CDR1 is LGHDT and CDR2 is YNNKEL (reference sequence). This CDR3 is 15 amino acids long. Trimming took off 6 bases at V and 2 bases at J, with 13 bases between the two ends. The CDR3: CASSFGGGNTGELFF. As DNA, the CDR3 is TGTGCCAGCAGTTTTGGCGGGGGCAACACCGGGGAGCTGTTTTTT.

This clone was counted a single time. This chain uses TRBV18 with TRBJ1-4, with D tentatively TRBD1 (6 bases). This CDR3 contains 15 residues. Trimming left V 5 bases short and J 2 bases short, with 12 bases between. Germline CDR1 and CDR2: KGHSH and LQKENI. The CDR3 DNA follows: TGTGCCAGCTCAACTCAGGGGCGGACTAATGAAAAACTGTTTTTT. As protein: CASSTQGRTNEKLFF.

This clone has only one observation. Here the CDR3 reads CASSLSGANQPQHF. DNA for the CDR3: TGTGCCAGCAGTTTATCAGGTGCAAATCAGCCCCAGCATTTT. This chain links TRBV28 with TRBJ1-5; D remains unclear. The V gene's germline CDR1 is MDHEN and CDR2 SYDVKM. The CDR3 loop spans 14 amino acids. Trimming left V 1 base short and J 4 bases short, with 8 bases between.

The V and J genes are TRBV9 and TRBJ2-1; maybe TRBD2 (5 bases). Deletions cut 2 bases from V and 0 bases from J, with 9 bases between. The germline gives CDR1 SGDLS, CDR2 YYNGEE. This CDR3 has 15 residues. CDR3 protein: CASSVGLNSYNEQFF. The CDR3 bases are TGTGCCAGCAGCGTTGGACTGAACTCCTACAATGAGCAGTTCTTC.

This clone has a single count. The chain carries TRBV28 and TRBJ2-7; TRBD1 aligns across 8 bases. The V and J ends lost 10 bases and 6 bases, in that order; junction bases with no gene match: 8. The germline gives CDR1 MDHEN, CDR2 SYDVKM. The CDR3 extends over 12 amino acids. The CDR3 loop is CATHRGTREQYF. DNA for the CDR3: TGTGCCACCCACAGGGGGACGCGCGAGCAGTACTTC.

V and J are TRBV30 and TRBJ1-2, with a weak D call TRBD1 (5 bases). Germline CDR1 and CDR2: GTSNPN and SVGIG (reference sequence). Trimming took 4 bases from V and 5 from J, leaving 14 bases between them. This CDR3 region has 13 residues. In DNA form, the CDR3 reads TGTGCCTGGACTTTAGGCCAGGGTTATGGCTACACCTTC. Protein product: CAWTLGQGYGYTF. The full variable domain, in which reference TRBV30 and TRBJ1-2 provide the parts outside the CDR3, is SQTIHQWPATLVQPVGSPLSLECTVEGTSNPNLYWYRQAAGRGLQLLFYSVGIGQISSEVPQNLSASRPQDRQFILSSKKLLLSDSGFYLCAWTLGQGYGYTFGSGTRLTVV.